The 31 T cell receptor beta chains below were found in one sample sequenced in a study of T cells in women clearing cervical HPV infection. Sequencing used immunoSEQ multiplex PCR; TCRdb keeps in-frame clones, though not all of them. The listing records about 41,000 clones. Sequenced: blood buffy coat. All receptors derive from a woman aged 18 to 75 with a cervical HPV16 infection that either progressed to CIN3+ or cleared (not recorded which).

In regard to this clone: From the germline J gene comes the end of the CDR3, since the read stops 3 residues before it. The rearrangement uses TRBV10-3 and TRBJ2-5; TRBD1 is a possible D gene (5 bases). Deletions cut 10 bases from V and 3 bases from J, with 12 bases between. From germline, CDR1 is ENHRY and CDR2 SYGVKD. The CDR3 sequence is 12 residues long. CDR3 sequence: CATQGGEETQYF. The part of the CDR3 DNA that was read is TGTGCCACTCAGGGTGGGGAAGAGACC.

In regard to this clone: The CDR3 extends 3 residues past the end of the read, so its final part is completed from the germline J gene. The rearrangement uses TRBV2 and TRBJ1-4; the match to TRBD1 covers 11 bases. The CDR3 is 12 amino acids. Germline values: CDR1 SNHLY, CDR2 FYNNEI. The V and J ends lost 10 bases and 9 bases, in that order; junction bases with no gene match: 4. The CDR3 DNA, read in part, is TGTGCCACCAGGGACAGGGGGAAAAAA. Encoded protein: CATRDRGKK. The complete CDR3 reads CATRDRGKKLFF. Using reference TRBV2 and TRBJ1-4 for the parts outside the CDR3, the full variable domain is EPEVTQTPSHQVTQMGQEVILRCVPISNHLYFYWYRQILGQKVEFLVSFYNNEISEKSEIFDDQFSVERPDGSNFTLKIRSTKLEDSAMYFCATRDRGKKLFFGSGTQLSVL.

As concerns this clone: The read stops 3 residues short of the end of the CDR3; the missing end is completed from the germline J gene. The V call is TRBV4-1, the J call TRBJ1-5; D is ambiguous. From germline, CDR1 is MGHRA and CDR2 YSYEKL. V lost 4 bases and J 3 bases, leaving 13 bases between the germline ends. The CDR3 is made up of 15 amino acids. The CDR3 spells CASSLGWQDNQPQHF. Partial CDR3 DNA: TGCGCCAGCAGCCTAGGATGGCAGGACAATCAGCCC.

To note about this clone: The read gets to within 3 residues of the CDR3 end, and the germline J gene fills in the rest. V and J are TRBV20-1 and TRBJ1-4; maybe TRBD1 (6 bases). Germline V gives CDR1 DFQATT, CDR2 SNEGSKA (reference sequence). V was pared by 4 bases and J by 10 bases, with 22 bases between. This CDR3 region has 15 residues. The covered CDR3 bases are TGCAGTGCTAACCCGGTACAGGGCCTGGGTGGAAAA. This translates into CSANPVQGLGGK. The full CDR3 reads CSANPVQGLGGKLFF.

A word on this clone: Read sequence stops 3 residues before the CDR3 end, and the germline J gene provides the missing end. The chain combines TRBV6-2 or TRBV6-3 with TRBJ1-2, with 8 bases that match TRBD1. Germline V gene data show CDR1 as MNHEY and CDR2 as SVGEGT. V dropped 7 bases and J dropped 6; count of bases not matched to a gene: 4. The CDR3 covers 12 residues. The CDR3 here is CASTGGADGYTF. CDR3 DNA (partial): TGTGCCAGCACAGGGGGCGCCGATGGC.

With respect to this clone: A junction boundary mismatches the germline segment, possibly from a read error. CDR3 loop: CASSLDGIPGGYTF. Incomplete CDR3 DNA: TGTGCCAGCAGTTTGGACGGGATTCCGGGGGGC. The rearrangement uses TRBV5-6 and TRBJ1-2; no definite D call. The CDR3 extends 3 residues past the end of the read, so its final part is completed from the germline J gene. The V gene's germline CDR1 is SGHDT and CDR2 YYEEEE. There are 14 residues in the CDR3. The full variable domain, with the rest looked up from reference TRBV5-6 and TRBJ1-2, is DAGVTQSPTHLIKTRGQQVTLRCSPKSGHDTVSWYQQALGQGPQFIFQYYEEEERQRGNFPDRFSGHQFPNYSSELNVNALLLGDSALYLCASSLDGIPGGYTFGSGTRLTVV.

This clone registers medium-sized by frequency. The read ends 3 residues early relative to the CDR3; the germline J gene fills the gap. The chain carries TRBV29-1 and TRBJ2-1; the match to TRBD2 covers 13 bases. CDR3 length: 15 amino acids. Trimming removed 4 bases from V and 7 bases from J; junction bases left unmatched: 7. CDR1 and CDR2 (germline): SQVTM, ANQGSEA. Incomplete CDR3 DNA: TGCAGCGTTGCACTAGCGGGAGGGCCAGGTAATGAG. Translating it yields CSVALAGGPGNE. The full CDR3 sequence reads CSVALAGGPGNEQFF.

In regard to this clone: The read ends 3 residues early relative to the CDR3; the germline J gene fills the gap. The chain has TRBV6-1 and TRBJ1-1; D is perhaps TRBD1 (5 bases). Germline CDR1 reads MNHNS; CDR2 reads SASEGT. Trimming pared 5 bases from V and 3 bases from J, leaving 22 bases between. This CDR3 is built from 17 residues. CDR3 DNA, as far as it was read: TGTGCCAGCAGTCAAGGGCCCGGACACTTCGGCGACACTGAA. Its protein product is CASSQGPGHFGDTE. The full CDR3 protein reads CASSQGPGHFGDTEAFF.

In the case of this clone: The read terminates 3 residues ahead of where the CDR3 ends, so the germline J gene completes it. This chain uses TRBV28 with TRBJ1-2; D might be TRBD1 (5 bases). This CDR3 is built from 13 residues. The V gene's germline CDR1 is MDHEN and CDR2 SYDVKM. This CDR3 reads CASIPTGVGGYTF. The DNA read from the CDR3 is TGTGCCAGCATCCCTACAGGAGTCGGAGGC.

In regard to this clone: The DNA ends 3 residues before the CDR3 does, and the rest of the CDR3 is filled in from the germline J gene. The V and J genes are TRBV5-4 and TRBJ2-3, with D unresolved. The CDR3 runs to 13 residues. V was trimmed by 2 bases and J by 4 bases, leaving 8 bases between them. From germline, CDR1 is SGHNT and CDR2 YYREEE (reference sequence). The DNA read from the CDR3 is TGTGCCAGCAGCTTAGTTGAGGCAGATACG. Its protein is CASSLVEADT. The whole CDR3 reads CASSLVEADTQYF. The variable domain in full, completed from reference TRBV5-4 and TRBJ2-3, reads ETGVTQSPTHLIKTRGQQVTLRCSSQSGHNTVSWYQQALGQGPQFIFQYYREEENGRGNFPPRFSGLQFPNYSSELNVNALELDDSALYLCASSLVEADTQYFGPGTRLTVL.

The CDR3 is CASSGTSGRRDTQYF. The covered CDR3 bases are TGTGCCAGTAGTGGGACTAGCGGGAGAAGGGATACG. J is TRBJ2-3 and V is TRBV19, with 14 bases aligning to TRBD2. The read stops 3 residues short of the end of the CDR3; the missing end is completed from the germline J gene. The CDR3 spans 15 residues. Trimming took 5 bases from V and 6 from J; bases not matched to a gene: 4. Germline V gene data show CDR1 as LNHDA and CDR2 as SQIVND (reference sequence).

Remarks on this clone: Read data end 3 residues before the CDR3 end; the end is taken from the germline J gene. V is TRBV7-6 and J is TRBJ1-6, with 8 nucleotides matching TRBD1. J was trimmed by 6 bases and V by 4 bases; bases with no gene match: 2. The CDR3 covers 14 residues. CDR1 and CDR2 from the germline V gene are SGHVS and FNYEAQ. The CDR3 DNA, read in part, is TGTGCCAGCAGCTCGGGACAGGCTAATTCACCC. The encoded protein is CASSSGQANSP. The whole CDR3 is CASSSGQANSPLHF.

The CDR3 loop is CASSSTGGKDTQYF. The part of the CDR3 DNA that was read is TGTGCCAGTAGCTCGACAGGGGGCAAAGATACG. This chain connects TRBV19 to TRBJ2-3; 10 nucleotides line up with TRBD1. The read is 3 residues too short to cover the CDR3 end, so that end is filled in from the germline J gene. Germline-derived CDR1 and CDR2 are LNHDA and SQIVND (reference sequence). V shed 6 bases and J 5 bases; nucleotides not matched to a gene: 5. The CDR3 length is 14 residues. The full variable domain, with the rest looked up from reference TRBV19 and TRBJ2-3, is DGGITQSPKYLFRKEGQNVTLSCEQNLNHDAMYWYRQDPGQGLRLIYYSQIVNDFQKGDIAEGYSVSREKKESFPLTVTSAQKNPTAFYLCASSSTGGKDTQYFGPGTRLTVL.

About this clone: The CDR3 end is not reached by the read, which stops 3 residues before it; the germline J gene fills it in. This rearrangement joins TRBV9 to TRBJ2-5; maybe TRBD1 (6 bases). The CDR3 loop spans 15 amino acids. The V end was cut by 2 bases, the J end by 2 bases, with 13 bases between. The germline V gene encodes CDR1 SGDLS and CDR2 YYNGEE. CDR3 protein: CASSVGTTGQETQYF. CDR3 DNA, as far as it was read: TGTGCCAGCAGCGTGGGGACAACCGGGCAAGAGACC. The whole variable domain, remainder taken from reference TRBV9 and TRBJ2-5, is DSGVTQTPKHLITATGQRVTLRCSPRSGDLSVYWYQQSLDQGLQFLIQYYNGEERAKGNILERFSAQQFPDLHSELNLSSLELGDSALYFCASSVGTTGQETQYFGPGTRLLVL.

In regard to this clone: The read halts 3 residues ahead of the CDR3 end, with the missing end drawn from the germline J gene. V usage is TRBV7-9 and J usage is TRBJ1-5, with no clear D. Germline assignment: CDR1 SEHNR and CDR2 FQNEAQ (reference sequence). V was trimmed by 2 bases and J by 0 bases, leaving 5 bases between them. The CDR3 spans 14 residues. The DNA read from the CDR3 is TGTGCCAGCAGCTTATCGTATAGCAATCAGCCC. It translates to CASSLSYSNQP. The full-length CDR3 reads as CASSLSYSNQPQHF.

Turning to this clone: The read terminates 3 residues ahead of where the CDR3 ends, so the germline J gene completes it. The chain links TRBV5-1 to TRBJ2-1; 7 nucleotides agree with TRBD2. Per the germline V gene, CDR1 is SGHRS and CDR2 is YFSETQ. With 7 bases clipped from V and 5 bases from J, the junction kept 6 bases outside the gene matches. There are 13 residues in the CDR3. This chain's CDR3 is CASRGGRDNEQFF. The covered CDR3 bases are TGCGCCAGCCGCGGGGGTCGGGACAATGAG.

The sequenced CDR3 bases are TGTGCCAGTAGATCCCACGCGGGACAGGGTGGCAATTCACCC. It translates to CASRSHAGQGGNSP. The whole CDR3 is CASRSHAGQGGNSPLHF. This chain joins TRBV19 and TRBJ1-6, with 9 bases lining up with TRBD1. The read ends 3 residues early relative to the CDR3; the germline J gene fills the gap. With V trimmed by 6 bases and J by 7 bases, 13 bases remained unmatched. Germline lookup yields CDR1 LNHDA and CDR2 SQIVND (reference sequence). CDR3 length: 17 amino acids.

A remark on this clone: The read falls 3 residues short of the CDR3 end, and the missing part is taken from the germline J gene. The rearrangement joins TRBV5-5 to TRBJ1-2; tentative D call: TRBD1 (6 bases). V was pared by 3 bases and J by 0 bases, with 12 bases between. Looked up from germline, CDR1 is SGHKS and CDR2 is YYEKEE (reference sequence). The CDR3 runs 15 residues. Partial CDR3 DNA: TGTGCCAGCAGCTGGGAAACAGGGACTAACTATGGC. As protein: CASSWETGTNYG. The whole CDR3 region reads CASSWETGTNYGYTF. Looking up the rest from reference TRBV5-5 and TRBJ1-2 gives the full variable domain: DAGVTQSPTHLIKTRGQQVTLRCSPISGHKSVSWYQQVLGQGPQFIFQYYEKEERGRGNFPDRFSARQFPNYSSELNVNALLLGDSALYLCASSWETGTNYGYTFGSGTRLTVV.

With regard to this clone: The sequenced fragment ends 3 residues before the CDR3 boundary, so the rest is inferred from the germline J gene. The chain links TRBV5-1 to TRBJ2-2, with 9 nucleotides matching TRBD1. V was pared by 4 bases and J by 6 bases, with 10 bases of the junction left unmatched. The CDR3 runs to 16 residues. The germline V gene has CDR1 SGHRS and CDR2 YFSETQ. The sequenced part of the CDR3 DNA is TGCGCCAGCAGCGCAGGACCCGGGACAGGGTCCGGGGAG. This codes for CASSAGPGTGSGE. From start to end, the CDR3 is CASSAGPGTGSGELFF.

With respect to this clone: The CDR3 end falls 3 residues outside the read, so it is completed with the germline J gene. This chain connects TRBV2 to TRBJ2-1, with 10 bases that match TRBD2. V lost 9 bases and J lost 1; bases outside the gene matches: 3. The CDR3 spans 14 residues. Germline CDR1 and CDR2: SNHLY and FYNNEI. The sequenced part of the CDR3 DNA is TGTGCCAGAGAGCGGGGGGGGTCCTACAATGAG. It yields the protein CARERGGSYNE. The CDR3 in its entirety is CARERGGSYNEQFF.

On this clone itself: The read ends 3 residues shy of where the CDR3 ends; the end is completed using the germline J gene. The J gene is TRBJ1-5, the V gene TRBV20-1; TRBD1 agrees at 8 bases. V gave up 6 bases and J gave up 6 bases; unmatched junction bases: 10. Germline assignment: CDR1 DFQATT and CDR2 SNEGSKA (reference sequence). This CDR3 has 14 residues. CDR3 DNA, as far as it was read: TGCAGTGCCCGACAGGGGAAGGGATCTCAGCCC. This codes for CSARQGKGSQP. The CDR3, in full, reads CSARQGKGSQPQHF.

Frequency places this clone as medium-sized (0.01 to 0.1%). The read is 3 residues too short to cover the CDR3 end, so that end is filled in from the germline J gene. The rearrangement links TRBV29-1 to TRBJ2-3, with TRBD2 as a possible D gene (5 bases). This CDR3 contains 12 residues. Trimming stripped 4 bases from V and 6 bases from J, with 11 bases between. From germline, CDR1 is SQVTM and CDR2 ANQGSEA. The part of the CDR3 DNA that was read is TGCAGCGTTGGCGAGGGCGCGGATACG. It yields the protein CSVGEGADT. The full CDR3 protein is CSVGEGADTQYF.

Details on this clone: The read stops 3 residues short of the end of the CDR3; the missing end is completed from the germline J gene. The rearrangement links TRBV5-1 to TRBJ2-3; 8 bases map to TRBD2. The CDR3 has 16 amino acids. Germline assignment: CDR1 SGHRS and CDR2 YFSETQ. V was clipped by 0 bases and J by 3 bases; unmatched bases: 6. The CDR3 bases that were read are TGCGCCAGCAGCTTGGGAACTAGCGGCCGTACAGATACG. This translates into CASSLGTSGRTDT. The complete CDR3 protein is CASSLGTSGRTDTQYF.

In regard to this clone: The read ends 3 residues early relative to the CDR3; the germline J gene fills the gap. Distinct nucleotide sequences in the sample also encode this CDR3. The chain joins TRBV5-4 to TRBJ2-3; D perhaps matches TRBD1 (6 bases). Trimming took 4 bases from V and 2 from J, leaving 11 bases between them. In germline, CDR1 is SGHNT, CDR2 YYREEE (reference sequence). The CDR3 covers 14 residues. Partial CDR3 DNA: TGTGCCAGCAGCCCCGGACAGTCCACAGATACG. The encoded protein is CASSPGQSTDT. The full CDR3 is CASSPGQSTDTQYF.

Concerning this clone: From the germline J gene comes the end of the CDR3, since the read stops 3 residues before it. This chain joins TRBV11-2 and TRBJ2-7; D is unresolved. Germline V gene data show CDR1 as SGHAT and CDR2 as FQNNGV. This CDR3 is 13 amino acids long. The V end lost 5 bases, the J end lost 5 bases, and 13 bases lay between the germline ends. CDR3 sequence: CASSPRNSNEQYF. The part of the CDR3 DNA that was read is TGTGCCAGCAGCCCCCGTAACTCAAACGAG.

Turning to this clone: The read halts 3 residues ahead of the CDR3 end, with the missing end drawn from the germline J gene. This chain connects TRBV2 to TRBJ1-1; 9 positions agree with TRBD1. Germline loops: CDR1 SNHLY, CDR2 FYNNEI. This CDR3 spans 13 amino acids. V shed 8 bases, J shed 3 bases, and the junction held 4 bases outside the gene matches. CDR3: CASLRTGDTEAFF. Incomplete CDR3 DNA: TGTGCCAGCCTGCGGACAGGGGACACTGAA. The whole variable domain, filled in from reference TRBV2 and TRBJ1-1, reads EPEVTQTPSHQVTQMGQEVILRCVPISNHLYFYWYRQILGQKVEFLVSFYNNEISEKSEIFDDQFSVERPDGSNFTLKIRSTKLEDSAMYFCASLRTGDTEAFFGQGTRLTVV.

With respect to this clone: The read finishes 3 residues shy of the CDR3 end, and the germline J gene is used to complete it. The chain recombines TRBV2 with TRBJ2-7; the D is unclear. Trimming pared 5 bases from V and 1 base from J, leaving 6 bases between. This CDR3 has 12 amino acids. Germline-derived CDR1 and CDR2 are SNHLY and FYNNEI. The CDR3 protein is CASSFSSYEQYF. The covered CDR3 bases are TGTGCCAGCAGTTTCTCTTCCTACGAG.

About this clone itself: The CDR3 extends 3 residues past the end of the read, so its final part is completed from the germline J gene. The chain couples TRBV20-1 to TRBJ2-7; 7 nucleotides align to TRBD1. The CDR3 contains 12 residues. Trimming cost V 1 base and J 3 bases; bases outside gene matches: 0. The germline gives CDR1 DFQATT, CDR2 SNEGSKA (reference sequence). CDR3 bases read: TGCAGTGCTAGAGCAGGGGGCTACGAG. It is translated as CSARAGGYE. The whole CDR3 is CSARAGGYEQYF.

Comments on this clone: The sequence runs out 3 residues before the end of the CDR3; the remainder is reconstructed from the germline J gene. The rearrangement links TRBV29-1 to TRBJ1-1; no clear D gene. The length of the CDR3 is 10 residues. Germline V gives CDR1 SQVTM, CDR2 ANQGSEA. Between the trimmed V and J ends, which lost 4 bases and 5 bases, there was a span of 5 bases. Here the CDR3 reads CSVVVTEAFF. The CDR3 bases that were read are TGCAGCGTTGTAGTAACTGAA. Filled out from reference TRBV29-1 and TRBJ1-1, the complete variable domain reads SAVISQKPSRDICQRGTSLTIQCQVDSQVTMMFWYRQQPGQSLTLIATANQGSEATYESGFVIDKFPISRPNLTFSTLTVSNMSPEDSSIYLCSVVVTEAFFGQGTRLTVV.

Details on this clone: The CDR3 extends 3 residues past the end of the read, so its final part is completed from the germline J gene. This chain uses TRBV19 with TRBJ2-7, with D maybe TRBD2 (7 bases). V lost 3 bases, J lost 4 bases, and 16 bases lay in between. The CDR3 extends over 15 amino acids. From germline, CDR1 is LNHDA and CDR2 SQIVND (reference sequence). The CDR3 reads CASSMILEGGYEQYF. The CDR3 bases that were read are TGTGCCAGTAGTATGATCTTGGAGGGGGGGTACGAG. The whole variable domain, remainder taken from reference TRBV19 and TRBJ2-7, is DGGITQSPKYLFRKEGQNVTLSCEQNLNHDAMYWYRQDPGQGLRLIYYSQIVNDFQKGDIAEGYSVSREKKESFPLTVTSAQKNPTAFYLCASSMILEGGYEQYFGPGTRLTVT.

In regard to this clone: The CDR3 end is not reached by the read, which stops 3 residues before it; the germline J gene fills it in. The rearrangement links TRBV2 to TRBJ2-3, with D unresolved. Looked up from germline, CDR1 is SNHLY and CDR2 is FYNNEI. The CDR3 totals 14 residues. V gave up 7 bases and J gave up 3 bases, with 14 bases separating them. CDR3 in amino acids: CASIELTETDTQYF. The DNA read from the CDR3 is TGTGCCAGCATCGAGCTGACTGAAACAGATACG.